Following are 24 T cell receptor beta chains from one sample sequenced in a study of blood T cell repertoires in COVID-19. Produced via immunoSEQ multiplex PCR; TCRdb's table is partial and in-frame only. The repertoire includes 410,000 or so clones, about 89% of them detected once, and about 1.4% sits in the top ten. The material sequenced was peripheral blood. The receptor source for this set is a woman between 35 and 50 years old with COVID-19, enrolled during active disease.

This chain connects TRBV28 to TRBJ2-1; D perhaps matches TRBD2 (5 bases). CDR1 is MDHEN, CDR2 SYDVKM, per germline. Trimming removed 7 bases from V and 5 bases from J, with 12 bases in between. The CDR3 is made up of 13 amino acids. In nucleotides, the CDR3 is TGTGCCAGCACCCTGACCGGGGACAATGAGCAGTTCTTC. This gives the protein CASTLTGDNEQFF.

This clone has only one observation. The gene calls are TRBV6-5 and TRBJ1-4; D gene uncertain. This CDR3 spans 13 amino acids. Trimming stripped 7 bases from V and 3 bases from J, with 9 bases between. The germline V gene has CDR1 MNHEY and CDR2 SVGAGI. CDR3 nucleotides: TGTGCCAGCATACGCGCCCCTAATGAAAAACTGTTTTTT. Its translation: CASIRAPNEKLFF.

The V gene is TRBV27, the J gene TRBJ2-7; no reliable D call. There are 14 residues in the CDR3. The V end lost 2 bases, the J end lost 6 bases, and 14 bases lay between the germline ends. Germline CDR1 reads MNHEY; CDR2 reads SMNVEV (reference sequence). CDR3 in DNA: TGTGCCAGCAGTTTAAGCCTTTCCCCGGGCGAGCAGTACTTC. Its translation is CASSLSLSPGEQYF.

This chain uses TRBV5-4 with TRBJ2-3, with 12 bases fitting TRBD2. Per germline, CDR1 SGHNT and CDR2 YYREEE (reference sequence). This CDR3 comprises 16 residues. The V and J ends lost 0 bases and 5 bases, in that order; junction bases with no gene match: 4. CDR3 sequence (DNA): TGTGCCAGCAGCTTGGGTCCGGGACTAGCGGGAGATACGCAGTATTTT. It translates to CASSLGPGLAGDTQYF.

The chain carries TRBV5-4 and TRBJ1-1; TRBD1 matches at 8 bases. The CDR3 has 15 residues. After removal of 3 bases from V and 0 bases from J, the junction contained 4 bases not matched to a gene. Germline V gene data show CDR1 as SGHNT and CDR2 as YYREEE (reference sequence). The CDR3 protein is CASSSDRGLNTEAFF. The DNA for the CDR3 is TGTGCCAGCAGCTCCGACAGGGGTCTGAACACTGAAGCTTTCTTT. Full variable domain (missing parts from reference TRBV5-4 and TRBJ1-1): ETGVTQSPTHLIKTRGQQVTLRCSSQSGHNTVSWYQQALGQGPQFIFQYYREEENGRGNFPPRFSGLQFPNYSSELNVNALELDDSALYLCASSSDRGLNTEAFFGQGTRLTVV.

V gene TRBV6-1 combines with J gene TRBJ2-3; 7 positions agree with TRBD2. CDR1 is MNHNS and CDR2 is SASEGT in the germline V gene. CDR3 length: 15 amino acids. Unmatched junction bases numbered 11, after V lost 2 bases and J lost 9 bases. This CDR3 is CASSESRGSPKTQYF. The CDR3 nucleotides are TGTGCCAGCAGTGAATCGCGCGGGAGCCCTAAAACGCAGTATTTT.

This rearrangement joins TRBV9 to TRBJ1-6; D remains ambiguous. The length of the CDR3 is 15 residues. V was trimmed by 0 bases and J by 5 bases, leaving 9 bases between them. Germline lookup yields CDR1 SGDLS and CDR2 YYNGEE. The CDR3 nucleotides are TGTGCCAGCAGCGTAGCGGCAGGCAATAATTCACCCCTCCACTTT. Residues: CASSVAAGNNSPLHF.

This clone was seen only once. This chain links TRBV14 with TRBJ2-1; D is ambiguous. CDR3 length: 13 amino acids. Per germline, CDR1 SGHDN and CDR2 FVKESK. Trimming stripped 1 base from V and 7 bases from J, with 8 bases between. The CDR3 nucleotides read TGTGCCAGCAGCCAAGTACGCCAGAATGAGCAGTTCTTC. This codes for CASSQVRQNEQFF.

The V and J genes are TRBV9 and TRBJ2-3; 8 bases line up with TRBD2. The V and J ends lost 0 bases and 6 bases, in that order; junction bases with no gene match: 9. Looked up from germline, CDR1 is SGDLS and CDR2 is YYNGEE. CDR3 length: 16 residues. This CDR3 reads CASSVGRGARIDTQYF. CDR3 nucleotides: TGTGCCAGCAGCGTAGGGCGGGGGGCAAGGATCGATACGCAGTATTTT.

The rearrangement joins TRBV28 to TRBJ1-2; D perhaps matches TRBD1 (6 bases). CDR1 and CDR2 from the germline V gene are MDHEN and SYDVKM. The CDR3 totals 14 residues. The V end lost 3 bases, the J end lost 4 bases, and 12 bases lay between the germline ends. CDR3 residues: CASSFQRGSYGYTF. CDR3 coding DNA: TGTGCCAGCAGTTTCCAAAGGGGGTCCTATGGCTACACCTTC.

V and J are TRBV6-1 and TRBJ1-6; possible D gene TRBD1, 5 bases. The CDR3 covers 15 residues. CDR1 and CDR2 from the germline V gene are MNHNS and SASEGT. Trimming removed 6 bases at V and 5 bases at J, with 14 bases between. For the CDR3, the DNA is TGTGCCAGCAGACAAACGACAGTAAATAATTCACCCCTCCACTTT. Translated: CASRQTTVNNSPLHF.

The V and J genes are TRBV27 and TRBJ1-5; the D gene is possibly TRBD1 (6 bases). CDR1 and CDR2 from the germline V gene are MNHEY and SMNVEV (reference sequence). Trimming removed 6 bases from V and 3 bases from J, with 15 bases in between. CDR3 length equals 15 residues. Written as DNA, the CDR3 is TGTGCCAGCAGCTGGGGGCAGGGCAACAATCAGCCCCAGCATTTT. Its protein is CASSWGQGNNQPQHF.

This chain connects TRBV19 to TRBJ1-3; 7 nucleotides match TRBD1. Losses at the gene ends were 6 bases for V and 4 bases for J; bases not matched to a gene: 9. This CDR3 has 15 residues. CDR1 and CDR2 from the germline V gene are LNHDA and SQIVND (reference sequence). Here the CDR3 reads CASSPNRGSGNTIYF. DNA of the CDR3: TGTGCCAGTAGCCCAAACAGGGGATCAGGAAACACCATATATTTT.

The chain employs TRBV6-4 and TRBJ2-3, with TRBD1 matching over 9 bases. V lost 8 bases and J lost 3; bases outside the gene matches: 12. The CDR3 totals 16 residues. In germline, CDR1 is MRHNA, CDR2 SNTAGT. The chain's CDR3 is CASGFRDRDGTDTQYF. Written as DNA, the CDR3 is TGTGCCAGCGGATTCAGGGACAGGGACGGGACAGATACGCAGTATTTT.

This chain joins TRBV19 and TRBJ1-1, with D tentatively TRBD1 (6 bases). The CDR3 has 14 residues. V was pared by 6 bases and J by 3 bases, with 14 bases between. The germline V gene has CDR1 LNHDA and CDR2 SQIVND (reference sequence). CDR3 residues: CASRHRGLDTEAFF. The CDR3 DNA follows: TGTGCCAGTAGACATAGGGGGTTGGACACTGAAGCTTTCTTT.

V is TRBV5-1 and J is TRBJ1-2, with 9 bases matching TRBD1. CDR3 size: 15 residues. V lost 4 bases to trimming and J lost 4 bases; unmatched junction nucleotides: 8. CDR1 is SGHRS, CDR2 YFSETQ, per germline. The CDR3 protein is CASSPGTGKSYGYTF. CDR3 coding DNA: TGCGCCAGCAGCCCTGGGACAGGGAAGAGCTATGGCTACACCTTC.

CDR3 in amino acids: CASSYGNTEAFF. The CDR3 bases are TGTGCCAGCAGTTACGGGAACACTGAAGCTTTCTTT. The rearrangement uses TRBV2 and TRBJ1-1; D ambiguous. V lost 5 bases to trimming and J lost 1 base, with 5 bases between them. This CDR3 spans 12 amino acids. Germline CDR1 reads SNHLY; CDR2 reads FYNNEI.

This chain connects TRBV15 to TRBJ1-1, with D uncertain. This CDR3 has 14 residues. From germline, CDR1 is LNHNV and CDR2 YYDKDF (reference sequence). V was trimmed by 9 bases and J by 0 bases, leaving 14 bases between them. The DNA of the CDR3 is TGTGCCACGGCCGTGTCCAGATTGAACACTGAAGCTTTCTTT. It codes for CATAVSRLNTEAFF.

The V gene is TRBV5-6, the J gene TRBJ1-2; 10 bases are a match to TRBD1. CDR1 SGHDT and CDR2 YYEEEE come from the germline V gene. CDR3 length: 18 residues. V dropped 0 bases and J dropped 8; count of bases not matched to a gene: 16. Here the CDR3 reads CASSLASKGTGVVGGYTF. CDR3 nucleotides: TGTGCCAGCAGCTTGGCCTCAAAAGGGACAGGGGTTGTTGGGGGCTACACCTTC.

This chain uses TRBV5-6 with TRBJ1-1; TRBD1 might be the D (5 bases). Germline V gene sequence: CDR1 SGHDT, CDR2 YYEEEE. The CDR3 loop spans 15 amino acids. Trimming took off 4 bases at V and 5 bases at J, with 18 bases between the two ends. CDR3 protein: CASSHPGGRWTEAFF. In DNA, the CDR3 is TGTGCCAGCAGCCACCCCGGGGGAAGATGGACTGAAGCTTTCTTT.

The chain employs TRBV5-1 and TRBJ2-2; TRBD2 might be the D (6 bases). The germline gives CDR1 SGHRS, CDR2 YFSETQ. This CDR3 is 17 amino acids long. The V gene lost 6 bases and the J gene lost 2 bases, with 20 bases spanning the gap. CDR3 loop: CASTSLWGERNTGELFF. The CDR3, as DNA: TGCGCCAGCACCTCCCTATGGGGGGAACGAAACACCGGGGAGCTGTTTTTT.

The chain couples TRBV11-2 to TRBJ1-2; D might be TRBD1 (5 bases). Germline values: CDR1 SGHAT, CDR2 FQNNGV. The CDR3 is 15 residues long. Trimming took off 0 bases at V and 4 bases at J, with 12 bases between the two ends. CDR3: CASSLEGQGAYGYTF. CDR3 in DNA: TGTGCCAGCAGCTTAGAAGGGCAGGGCGCCTATGGCTACACCTTC.

This sequence joins TRBV28 and TRBJ2-3, with 9 bases identical to TRBD2. From germline, CDR1 is MDHEN and CDR2 SYDVKM. After removal of 9 bases from V and 5 bases from J, the junction contained 15 bases not matched to a gene. The CDR3 runs 16 residues. CDR3 in amino acids: CASHQTRAGGGDTQYF. CDR3 in DNA: TGTGCCAGTCACCAAACCCGGGCGGGAGGGGGAGATACGCAGTATTTT.

V is TRBV24-1 and J is TRBJ1-1, with a tentative D call TRBD1 (6 bases). V was shortened by 7 bases and J by 2 bases, with 13 bases between the two germline ends. From germline, CDR1 is KGHDR and CDR2 SFDVKD. This CDR3 region has 14 residues. The CDR3 region is CATSAAGDNTEAFF. As DNA, the CDR3 is TGTGCCACCAGCGCGGCAGGGGACAACACTGAAGCTTTCTTT.